The present entry profiles one T cell receptor beta chain with its context. The antigen is not known. Treatment noted: oral pan-JAK inhibitor, 5-10 mg twice daily. Extraction of RNA preceded its reverse transcription into cDNA, which served as the sequencing template. Method: immunoSEQ multiplex PCR; TCRdb's copy keeps in-frame clones and lacks some. The table shows about 220,000 clones, with about 58% occurring only once. These data belong to a study of CD8+ T cells in alopecia areata. Study as a whole: Treatment comprised oral tofacitinib, 5 to 10 mg twice daily, in treated patients.

Overall study findings and caveats: Scalp sample sequencing also detects resident alphabeta T cells of normal skin. Scalp clonality and expanded CD8+ clones among the top 100 showed significant decreases with tofacitinib. Mice gave a clearer picture of TCR sharing than patients did, possibly for HLA-related reasons.

Germline-derived CDR1 and CDR2 are MNHEY and SVGAGI. With V trimmed by 5 bases and J by 4 bases, 7 bases remained unmatched. CDR3 length: 14 amino acids. The chain is built from TRBV6-5 and TRBJ2-5; 7 nucleotides align to TRBD1. This clonotype originated in a human donor with alopecia areata. Sequencing was performed on CD4+ T cells sorted from blood, taken at week 4, from a patient treated with tofacitinib. The CDR3 spells CASSRGGWGETQYF. CDR3 nucleotides: TGTGCCAGCAGTCGAGGGGGCTGGGGAGAGACCCAGTACTTC.